The 7 T cell receptor beta chains reported below all come from one sample, sequenced in a study of blood T cell repertoires in COVID-19. Assay: immunoSEQ multiplex PCR; the TCRdb copy retains only in-frame clones and omits some. This table has about 160,000 clones, 65% to 85% appearing once. Sequences were obtained from PBMCs or T cells enriched from blood (not recorded which). The receptor source for this set is a woman in her thirties or forties with acute COVID-19.

V usage is TRBV18 and J usage is TRBJ2-7, with a weak D call TRBD1 (5 bases). Looked up from germline, CDR1 is KGHSH and CDR2 is LQKENI. The CDR3 consists of 13 residues. V was trimmed by 3 bases and J by 4 bases, leaving 10 bases between them. The CDR3 protein is CASSPAKGYEQYV. CDR3 coding DNA: TGTGCCAGCTCACCCGCTAAGGGGTACGAGCAGTACGTC.

The chain employs TRBV24-1 and TRBJ2-1; D perhaps matches TRBD2 (5 bases). Per germline, CDR1 KGHDR and CDR2 SFDVKD. The CDR3 consists of 12 residues. The V end was cut by 7 bases, the J end by 9 bases, with 12 bases between. The CDR3 loop is CATRTDAGEQFF. CDR3 nucleotide sequence: TGTGCCACCAGAACAGACGCGGGTGAGCAGTTCTTC.

The rearrangement joins TRBV19 to TRBJ2-1; no clear D. The CDR3 sequence is 16 residues long. Germline-derived CDR1 and CDR2 are LNHDA and SQIVND (reference sequence). Trimming took off 4 bases at V and 0 bases at J, with 13 bases between the two ends. DNA of the CDR3: TGTGCCAGTAGTAGTACACGGCACAGCTCCTACAATGAGCAGTTCTTC. Protein sequence: CASSSTRHSSYNEQFF. The full variable domain, in which reference TRBV19 and TRBJ2-1 provide the parts outside the CDR3, is DGGITQSPKYLFRKEGQNVTLSCEQNLNHDAMYWYRQDPGQGLRLIYYSQIVNDFQKGDIAEGYSVSREKKESFPLTVTSAQKNPTAFYLCASSSTRHSSYNEQFFGPGTRLTVL.

V usage is TRBV11-2 and J usage is TRBJ2-7; 9 positions agree with TRBD2. Germline V CDR1 and CDR2: SGHAT, FQNNGV. With V trimmed by 5 bases and J by 1 base, 9 bases remained unmatched. The CDR3 is made up of 16 amino acids. The CDR3 nucleotides read TGTGCCAGCAGCCCTCTTGCGGGGGGGGTTTCCTACGAGCAGTACTTC. Translating gives CASSPLAGGVSYEQYF.

The chain recombines TRBV6-1 with TRBJ1-5, with D possibly matching TRBD1 (5 bases). The CDR3 covers 14 residues. V was shortened by 0 bases and J by 6 bases, with 9 bases between the two germline ends. The germline gives CDR1 MNHNS, CDR2 SASEGT. The chain's CDR3 is CASSEAGASQPQHF. The CDR3 DNA reads as TGTGCCAGCAGTGAAGCAGGGGCGAGTCAGCCCCAGCATTTT.

This chain uses TRBV9 with TRBJ2-7, with a weak D call TRBD2 (5 bases). Trimming shortened V by 0 bases and J by 3 bases, and 16 bases separated the two germline ends. Germline CDR1 is SGDLS and CDR2 is YYNGEE. The CDR3 is 16 amino acids. CDR3 coding DNA: TGTGCCAGCAGCGTAGGGTCCGGGAAGCGCCTCTACGAGCAGTACTTC. Translated, it gives CASSVGSGKRLYEQYF.

The chain combines TRBV12-5 with TRBJ2-3; perhaps TRBD2 as D (5 bases). Germline V gene data show CDR1 as LGHNT and CDR2 as FRNRAP. The V gene lost 6 bases and the J gene lost 6 bases, with 10 bases spanning the gap. The CDR3 spans 12 residues. DNA for the CDR3: TGTGCTAGTGGGTCGGAGCGGGATACGCAGTATTTT. Its protein is CASGSERDTQYF.